This T cell receptor (beta chain) derives from a study of a mutant IDH1 vaccine in newly diagnosed glioma. Background on the study: Of the patients given treatment, approximately 60% were male and roughly 38% were female, and a mean age of about 44 years was recorded. Patients got radiotherapy, temozolomide, or both beforehand, and most got both.

Data came from immunoSEQ multiplex PCR; TCRdb stores just in-frame clones and leaves some out. The sample holds about 54,000 clones, 70% to 90% seen once. Trimming took 3 bases from V and 2 from J, leaving 8 bases between them. The germline V gene encodes CDR1 SEHNR and CDR2 FQNEAQ (reference sequence). The length of the CDR3 is 13 residues. Time point given: baseline, week 1 (first vaccination visit). The treatment is: pre-vaccination baseline after standard-of-care therapy. The TCR was taken from a man between 18 and 29 years old with glioma. V gene TRBV7-9 combines with J gene TRBJ2-7, with D hard to call. The sample was PBMCs, taken from a glioma patient treated with radiotherapy, temozolomide or both. The CDR3, as DNA: TGTGCCAGCAGCTTGAGTGGCCCCTACGAGCAGTACTTC. This gives the protein CASSLSGPYEQYF. The full variable domain, rest sourced from reference TRBV7-9 and TRBJ2-7, is DTGVSQNPRHKITKRGQNVTFRCDPISEHNRLYWYRQTLGQGPEFLTYFQNEAQLEKSRLLSDRFSAERPKGSFSTLEIQRTEQGDSAMYLCASSLSGPYEQYFGPGTRLTVT.